Described below is a single TCR beta chain sequence and its context. CDR1 MNHEY and CDR2 SVGAGI come from the germline V gene. This CDR3 is 15 amino acids long. V lost 6 bases, J lost 4 bases, and 16 bases lay in between. The data were taken from a study of control samples from healthy donors and cancer patients. Measured with immunoSEQ multiplex PCR; TCRdb has only the in-frame clones, and not every one. The sample holds about 77,000 clones, approximately 92% seen once. V is TRBV6-5 and J is TRBJ2-1; D gene uncertain. The sequenced material came from blood. This sequence was found in a woman aged 60-75 years in good health. The CDR3 coding sequence is TGTGCCAGCAGCAGGTCCCGCAACTCTTACAATGAGCAGTTCTTC. Translation: CASSRSRNSYNEQFF.